Given below is one T cell receptor beta chain in context. Antigen specificity is unknown. The data originate from a study of T cells after yellow fever vaccination. Overall study findings and caveats: There was a possibility that FACS-sorted repertoires contained abundant clonotypes contaminating from the bulk population. On re-exposure, the response was weaker but peaked faster, at day 5 versus 15.

The CDR3 covers 12 residues. The germline V and J ends were trimmed by 4 bases and 1 base, with 4 bases remaining between them. Germline CDR1 ENHRY, CDR2 SYGVKD. TCRdb independently ran MiXCR on the 5' RACE reads; one entry per CDR3 protein. The sample lists a few hundred thousand distinct CDR3 sequences, roughly 8.6% occurring once. Here the sequenced sample was PBMCs, taken roughly 45 days after the first yellow fever vaccination. The V gene is TRBV10-3, the J gene TRBJ1-1; unclear D gene. The receptor was isolated from a man aged 18 to 35 who received the YFV17D yellow fever vaccine. The CDR3 sequence is CAISGQNTEAFF. The CDR3 DNA is TGTGCCATCAGTGGACAGAACACTGAAGCTTTCTTT.